The rows below give T cell receptor beta chains drawn from one sample of a study of persistence of HIV-infected CD4 T cells. These receptors have no known antigen. TCRdb's copy holds only in-frame clones and misses some; the assay was immunoSEQ multiplex PCR. The sample lists about 45,000 clones, about 88% occurring once. Sequencing was performed on CD4+ T cells sorted from PBMCs after approximately 19-hour stimulation, taken from a patient who received antiretroviral therapy. The receptor set was obtained from an adult woman with HIV who was CMV-seropositive. The CDR3 runs from the conserved cysteine through the conserved F or W. A D gene is named only where the DNA matches it firmly.

j_call | v_call | d_call | cdr3_aa
TRBJ2-1 | TRBV7-8 | NA | CASSGGRDSGELQQFF
TRBJ1-2 | TRBV7-8 | NA | CASSLRGGVGYTF
TRBJ1-6 | TRBV7-8 | NA | CASSRPRMGDSPLHF
TRBJ2-2 | TRBV7-6 | NA | CASSLGRNTGELFF
TRBJ2-1 | TRBV5-1 | TRBD2 | CASSLDLAGGLGNEQFF
TRBJ1-6 | TRBV25-1 | TRBD1 | CASRDRENSPLHF
TRBJ1-6 | TRBV28 | NA | CAGGQSGSPLHF
TRBJ1-6 | TRBV4-1 | TRBD1 | CASSSKGGGQGFSPLHF
TRBJ1-2 | TRBV6-5 | NA | CASSPSGGAPYGYTF
TRBJ2-2 | TRBV24-1 | NA | CATSEVGELFF
TRBJ2-5 | TRBV27 | TRBD1 | CASSTGTGKETQYF
TRBJ2-3 | TRBV5-1 | NA | CASSLDPDTDTQYF
TRBJ2-1 | TRBV29-1 | NA | CSVVNSRYNEQFF
TRBJ2-5 | TRBV5-1 | TRBD2 | CASSFSGTSGGQETQYF
TRBJ1-1 | TRBV6-2/TRBV6-3 | NA | CASSYGGPRGTEAFF
TRBJ1-1 | TRBV6-1 | NA | CASSSPEEGRTEAFF
TRBJ2-1 | TRBV9 | TRBD2 | CASSALAGDYNEQFF
TRBJ1-6 | TRBV5-1 | NA | CASSLDRSNSPLHF
TRBJ1-1 | TRBV6-5 | NA | CASMRGGAEAFF
TRBJ1-5 | TRBV6-6 | NA | CASSGTAGTQHF
TRBJ2-3 | TRBV12-3/TRBV12-4 | NA | CASSFWGTDTQYF
TRBJ2-3 | TRBV11-3 | NA | CASSFGTVTDTQYF
TRBJ1-2 | TRBV24-1 | NA | CATSTGVDGYTF
TRBJ2-3 | TRBV9 | NA | CASSVTGLLQADTQYF
TRBJ1-5 | TRBV24-1 | NA | CATSESHSNQPQHF
TRBJ2-3 | TRBV5-4 | TRBD2 | CASSLGWRLAGVFDTQYF
TRBJ1-2 | TRBV20-1 | TRBD1 | CSASLQGGYGYTF
TRBJ2-3 | TRBV24-1 | NA | CATSVGGSADTQYF
TRBJ2-1 | TRBV10-1 | NA | CASSGGAGEQFF
TRBJ2-1 | TRBV27 | NA | CASSLTGGEQFF
TRBJ2-6 | TRBV2 | TRBD1 | CASGRDRGSGANVLTF
TRBJ2-7 | TRBV25-1 | NA | CATGGIYEQYF
TRBJ2-1 | TRBV6-4 | NA | CASKRQAEVYNEQFF
TRBJ2-3 | TRBV18 | NA | CASSPLLRGTTDTQYF
TRBJ2-3 | TRBV7-2 | NA | CASSSQARDTQYF
TRBJ1-5 | TRBV6-1 | TRBD1 | CASSEERGPGQPQHF
TRBJ1-5 | TRBV6-5 | NA | CASRPDRNQPQHF
TRBJ2-5 | TRBV19 | TRBD1 | CASSIQGTGIGRETQYF
TRBJ2-1 | TRBV5-8 | TRBD1 | CASSLGQLGINEQFF
TRBJ1-2 | TRBV5-1 | NA | CASSLGVVYGYTF
TRBJ2-3 | TRBV5-1 | NA | CASSSTMADTQYF
TRBJ2-7 | TRBV18 | TRBD1 | CASSPRQGFDEQYF
TRBJ2-1 | TRBV7-2 | TRBD1 | CASSSGQGLLSYNEQFF
TRBJ1-1 | TRBV12-3/TRBV12-4 | NA | CASSFFGNTEAFF
TRBJ1-1 | TRBV6-5 | NA | CASSLAGVETEAFF
TRBJ1-1 | TRBV27 | TRBD1 | CASRRTGVVKAEAFF
TRBJ1-2 | TRBV9 | NA | CASSVAFRADGYTF
TRBJ1-6 | TRBV6-4 | NA | CASSNQRGSPLHF
TRBJ1-2 | TRBV7-2 | NA | CASSLEGVNYGYTF
TRBJ2-7 | TRBV20-1 | TRBD2 | CSASDSSGGPYEQYF
TRBJ2-6 | TRBV6-5 | NA | CATRRVSGANVLTF
TRBJ2-5 | TRBV30 | TRBD2 | CAWSVKGPAGRETQYF